This TCR beta chain was captured by sequencing in a study of siplizumab effects on memory and regulatory T cells. Study-wide results and limits: Naive T cells appeared more diverse than memory cells and seemed to be major alloresponse contributors.

Concerning this clone: The antigen remains undetermined.

Each sample yielded roughly 100,000 assayed TCR templates. The data were produced by immunoSEQ multiplex PCR, yet TCRdb's version contains in-frame clones alone and is incomplete. The sample has about 82,000 clones, 87% seen once; the top ten hold 1.5%. V lost 8 bases and J lost 4, with 17 bases in between. The CDR3 spans 14 residues. CDR1 is SQVTM, CDR2 ANQGSEA, per germline. Sequenced input: Tregs sorted from blood. This clonotype was sampled from a human donor in good health. V gene TRBV29-1 combines with J gene TRBJ1-4; maybe TRBD1 (6 bases). The CDR3 region is CSYRKGTFNEKLFF. For the CDR3, the DNA is TGCAGCTACCGAAAGGGGACATTTAATGAAAAACTGTTTTTT. The variable domain in full, with the rest retrieved from reference TRBV29-1 and TRBJ1-4, is SAVISQKPSRDICQRGTSLTIQCQVDSQVTMMFWYRQQPGQSLTLIATANQGSEATYESGFVIDKFPISRPNLTFSTLTVSNMSPEDSSIYLCSYRKGTFNEKLFFGSGTQLSVL.